The 24 T cell receptor beta chains below come from one sample, sequenced in a study of shared clonotypes between healthy human individuals. TCRdb's table, derived via immunoSEQ multiplex PCR, lists solely in-frame clones and lacks some. The sample lists over 2 million clones, over 85% occurring once. The sample was naive CD4+ T cells sorted from blood. Subset specified: CD45RA+ positively selected. Receptors originate from a man aged 18 to 29 in good health.

The genes are TRBV6-5 and TRBJ2-3; tentative D call: TRBD1 (6 bases). The CDR3 length is 13 residues. Germline loops: CDR1 MNHEY, CDR2 SVGAGI. V lost 3 bases and J 6 bases, leaving 10 bases between the germline ends. The CDR3 reads CASSYYQGDTQYF. CDR3 DNA: TGTGCCAGCAGTTATTACCAGGGGGATACGCAGTATTTT.

V gene TRBV6-5 combines with J gene TRBJ1-4; 9 bases match TRBD1. The CDR3 is made up of 14 amino acids. In germline, CDR1 is MNHEY, CDR2 SVGAGI. V gave up 8 bases and J gave up 6 bases; unmatched junction bases: 7. DNA of the CDR3: TGTGCCAGCCGGAAGACAGGGGGAGATGAAAAACTGTTTTTT. Residues: CASRKTGGDEKLFF.

This clone was recorded once. The chain couples TRBV30 to TRBJ2-5; D gene unclear. Germline V gives CDR1 GTSNPN, CDR2 SVGIG (reference sequence). The CDR3 is 13 amino acids. V lost 2 bases, J lost 5 bases, and 12 bases lay in between. CDR3 DNA sequence: TGTGCCTGGAGTTCCCGATCCGCTGAGACCCAGTACTTC. Protein sequence: CAWSSRSAETQYF.

The chain carries TRBV2 and TRBJ2-7; tentatively, D is TRBD1 or TRBD2 (5 bases each). Trimming removed 7 bases at V and 1 base at J, with 17 bases between. This CDR3 comprises 15 residues. Germline values: CDR1 SNHLY, CDR2 FYNNEI. CDR3 coding DNA: TGTGCCAGCACCGAGGGTATGGGACCATCCTACGAGCAGTACTTC. Translated: CASTEGMGPSYEQYF.

The rearrangement links TRBV4-3 to TRBJ1-2; possible D gene TRBD1, 6 bases. Trimming pared 0 bases from V and 4 bases from J, leaving 9 bases between. Germline assignment: CDR1 LGHNA and CDR2 YSLEER. CDR3 size: 14 residues. CDR3 sequence (DNA): TGCGCCAGCAGCCAAGAGAGGGGGACCTATGGCTACACCTTC. Translated, it gives CASSQERGTYGYTF.

Comments on this clone: Other DNA sequences in the sample encode the same CDR3. The rearrangement links TRBV6-5 to TRBJ2-5, with D possibly matching TRBD2 (6 bases). Trimming removed 3 bases from V and 1 base from J, with 6 bases in between. The CDR3 extends over 13 amino acids. Germline-derived CDR1 and CDR2 are MNHEY and SVGAGI. The CDR3 bases are TGTGCCAGCAGTTATAGCGGCCAAGAGACCCAGTACTTC. Protein product: CASSYSGQETQYF.

Concerning this clone itself: This clone may be a read error of a much larger clone one base away. The genes are TRBV9 and TRBJ1-1; D call uncertain. Germline CDR1 SGDLS, CDR2 YYNGEE. The CDR3 is made up of 13 amino acids. With 0 bases removed from V and 1 base from J, the gap between germline ends came to 4 bases. CDR3 nucleotides: TGTGCCAGCAGCGTAGAATGGAACACTGAAGCTTTCTTT. Amino acids: CASSVEWNTEAFF.

This clone has just a few counts. The chain couples TRBV5-6 to TRBJ1-1; TRBD1 is a possible D gene (5 bases). CDR3 length equals 14 residues. The germline V gene encodes CDR1 SGHDT and CDR2 YYEEEE. The V end was cut by 1 base, the J end by 3 bases, with 10 bases between. The CDR3 coding sequence is TGTGCCAGCAGCTTGTCAGGGCGGTACACTGAAGCTTTCTTT. Translated, it gives CASSLSGRYTEAFF.

The V gene is TRBV5-1, the J gene TRBJ2-3, with 7 bases lining up with TRBD1. The CDR3 sequence is 16 residues long. Trimming at V came to 1 base and at J to 4 bases, leaving 9 bases not matched to a gene. CDR1 and CDR2 (germline): SGHRS, YFSETQ. DNA of the CDR3: TGCGCCAGCAGCTTGAGCACGACAGGGATAGCAGATACGCAGTATTTT. This codes for CASSLSTTGIADTQYF.

This chain connects TRBV10-3 to TRBJ1-2, with 12 bases that match TRBD1. The CDR3 runs 17 residues. Germline V gene data show CDR1 as ENHRY and CDR2 as SYGVKD. V lost 2 bases to trimming and J lost 6 bases; unmatched junction nucleotides: 10. This CDR3 reads CAISELTLGQGAHGYTF. DNA for the CDR3: TGTGCCATCAGTGAGCTCACCTTGGGACAGGGGGCTCATGGCTACACCTTC.

A word on this clone: Other nucleotide sequences in the sample specify the same CDR3. The CDR3 is CASSVAGGSTEAFF. The CDR3 region has the DNA TGTGCCAGCAGCGTAGCGGGTGGAAGCACTGAAGCTTTCTTT. This rearrangement joins TRBV9 to TRBJ1-1, with D unresolved. This CDR3 comprises 14 residues. V lost 0 bases, J lost 4 bases, and 10 bases lay in between. Germline CDR1 reads SGDLS; CDR2 reads YYNGEE.

The chain uses TRBV5-4 and TRBJ2-3, with D maybe TRBD2 (5 bases). Trimming stripped 2 bases from V and 3 bases from J, with 13 bases between. CDR1 is SGHNT, CDR2 YYREEE, per germline (reference sequence). The CDR3 has 15 residues. The CDR3 loop is CASSLKGVSTDTQYF. CDR3 in DNA: TGTGCCAGCAGCTTAAAGGGAGTTAGTACAGATACGCAGTATTTT.

This chain connects TRBV5-8 to TRBJ2-3, with 7 nucleotides matching TRBD2. This CDR3 comprises 16 residues. With 0 bases clipped from V and 4 bases from J, the junction kept 8 bases outside the gene matches. Germline lookup yields CDR1 SGHTS and CDR2 YDEGEE. The CDR3 coding sequence is TGTGCCAGCAGCTTGGATGTGGGAGGGCCCCCAGATACGCAGTATTTT. Translated: CASSLDVGGPPDTQYF. Full variable domain (rest looked up from reference TRBV5-8 and TRBJ2-3): EAGVTQSPTHLIKTRGQQATLRCSPISGHTSVYWYQQALGLGLQFLLWYDEGEERNRGNFPPRFSGRQFPNYSSELNVNALELEDSALYLCASSLDVGGPPDTQYFGPGTRLTVL.

The CDR3 DNA is TGCAGCGTTGTCCTGGTGCCTGAAGCTTTCTTT. This codes for CSVVLVPEAFF. The J gene is TRBJ1-1, the V gene TRBV29-1; D not resolved. Germline V CDR1 and CDR2: SQVTM, ANQGSEA. Trimming took off 4 bases at V and 6 bases at J, with 9 bases between the two ends. CDR3 length: 11 residues.

The genes are TRBV27 and TRBJ2-1; TRBD1 might be the D (6 bases). In germline, CDR1 is MNHEY, CDR2 SMNVEV (reference sequence). The germline V and J ends were trimmed by 9 bases and 2 bases, with 14 bases remaining between them. This CDR3 comprises 14 residues. CDR3 amino acids: CASRLRTAYNEQFF. The CDR3 nucleotides are TGTGCCAGTCGGCTCAGGACAGCCTACAATGAGCAGTTCTTC.

The V gene is TRBV7-2, the J gene TRBJ1-4; no firm D call. Trimming took 1 base from V and 8 from J, leaving 8 bases between them. The CDR3 sequence is 13 residues long. Germline V gene sequence: CDR1 SGHTA, CDR2 FQGNSA. CDR3 nucleotide sequence: TGTGCCAGCAGCTTAGTTACTGGCGAAAAACTGTTTTTT. Encoded protein: CASSLVTGEKLFF.

The CDR3: CATSRGGQGISNTIYF. CDR3 DNA sequence: TGTGCCACCAGCAGAGGGGGACAGGGTATTAGCAACACCATATATTTT. The chain couples TRBV15 to TRBJ1-3; 9 bases match TRBD1. V trimming: 1 base; J trimming: 7 bases; junction bases outside the gene matches: 8. CDR1 is LNHNV, CDR2 YYDKDF, per germline (reference sequence). CDR3 length: 16 residues.

The V gene is TRBV14, the J gene TRBJ1-4; D remains ambiguous. The V gene's germline CDR1 is SGHDN and CDR2 FVKESK. Trimming took 3 bases from V and 7 from J, leaving 12 bases between them. The CDR3 length is 14 residues. The CDR3, as DNA: TGTGCCAGCAGCCAGGGCGGGCTGGGTGAAAAACTGTTTTTT. Protein: CASSQGGLGEKLFF.

Details on this clone: The sample holds other DNA sequences that translate to the same CDR3. This chain connects TRBV7-2 to TRBJ2-7; D remains unclear. The CDR3 is made up of 11 amino acids. Germline V gene sequence: CDR1 SGHTA, CDR2 FQGNSA. V shed 5 bases and J shed 4 bases, with 6 bases lying between them. The chain's CDR3 is CASSGRYEQYF. In nucleotides, the CDR3 is TGTGCCAGCAGCGGAAGGTACGAGCAGTACTTC. Full variable domain (missing parts from reference TRBV7-2 and TRBJ2-7): GAGVSQSPSNKVTEKGKDVELRCDPISGHTALYWYRQSLGQGLEFLIYFQGNSAPDKSGLPSDRFSAERTGGSVSTLTIQRTQQEDSAVYLCASSGRYEQYFGPGTRLTVT.

This chain uses TRBV14 with TRBJ2-4, with 7 positions matching TRBD2. This CDR3 contains 13 residues. V was clipped by 0 bases and J by 13 bases; unmatched bases: 6. Germline loops: CDR1 SGHDN, CDR2 FVKESK. CDR3 in DNA: TGTGCCAGCAGCCAAGAATGGGGAGGGCGGCAGTACTTC. This translates into CASSQEWGGRQYF.

The genes are TRBV7-8 and TRBJ2-7, with 12 nucleotides matching TRBD2. The germline V gene encodes CDR1 SGHVS and CDR2 FQNEAQ. This CDR3 is built from 15 residues. V gave up 6 bases and J gave up 3 bases; unmatched junction bases: 6. The CDR3 region is CASRETSGSLYEQYF. As DNA, the CDR3 is TGTGCCAGCAGAGAGACTAGCGGGAGCCTCTACGAGCAGTACTTC.

V and J are TRBV5-1 and TRBJ2-3; unclear D gene. Per the germline V gene, CDR1 is SGHRS and CDR2 is YFSETQ. V lost 1 base, J lost 2 bases, and 14 bases lay in between. This CDR3 has 16 amino acids. DNA for the CDR3: TGCGCCAGCAGCTTGTCCCCCGGTTCGCACACAGATACGCAGTATTTT. Translation gives CASSLSPGSHTDTQYF.

The chain couples TRBV6-5 to TRBJ2-3; 9 bases map to TRBD2. The V and J ends lost 5 bases and 1 base, in that order; junction bases with no gene match: 4. Germline V gene lookup returns CDR1 MNHEY and CDR2 SVGAGI. This CDR3 contains 15 residues. CDR3 sequence: CASSRPSGGTDTQYF. CDR3 coding DNA: TGTGCCAGCAGTCGTCCTAGCGGGGGCACAGATACGCAGTATTTT.

The V gene is TRBV6-1, the J gene TRBJ2-7; a weak D match, TRBD1 (6 bases). Trimming pared 6 bases from V and 0 bases from J, leaving 15 bases between. The CDR3 contains 15 residues. The germline CDR1 and CDR2 sequences are MNHNS and SASEGT. The CDR3 region is CASRFGQFSSYEQYF. For the CDR3, the DNA is TGTGCCAGCAGGTTCGGACAGTTCAGCTCCTACGAGCAGTACTTC.